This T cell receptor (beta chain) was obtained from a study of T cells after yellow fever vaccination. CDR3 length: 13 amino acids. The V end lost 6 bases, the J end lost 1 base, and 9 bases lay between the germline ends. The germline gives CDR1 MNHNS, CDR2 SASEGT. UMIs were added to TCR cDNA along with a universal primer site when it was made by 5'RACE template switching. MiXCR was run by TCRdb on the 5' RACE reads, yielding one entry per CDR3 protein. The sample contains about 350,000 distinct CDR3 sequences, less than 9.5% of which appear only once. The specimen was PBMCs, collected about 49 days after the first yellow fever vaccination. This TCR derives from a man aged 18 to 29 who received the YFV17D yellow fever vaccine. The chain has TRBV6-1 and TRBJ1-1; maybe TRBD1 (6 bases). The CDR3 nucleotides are TGTGCCAGCAGCGACAGGTGGAACACTGAAGCTTTCTTT. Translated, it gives CASSDRWNTEAFF.